The T cell receptor (beta chain) described here comes from a study of cytomegalovirus exposure and HLA in healthy donors (dated by TCRdb to 2015 to 2018). About the full investigation: In an earlier analysis of 587 of the donors, approximately 300 Gb of sequence data and 117 million unique TCR beta sequences from 180 million or so T cells were reported. About 300 gigabases of sequencing data and 70 million to 95 million unique TCR sequences made up an early release that covered some 640 HLA-typed donors. Among the roughly 390 genotyped donors, roughly 80% belonged to the genetic ancestry cluster associated with self-reported Caucasian donors. The study aimed to test whether signatures of past pathogen exposure could be identified by cataloging public T cell receptors. The study profiled the T cell repertoires of around 700 subjects by immunosequencing and related them to cytomegalovirus serostatus. Besides the first cohort of about 730 subjects, a separate validation cohort made up of 120 different subjects was used. To predict cytomegalovirus infection status, the study combined high-throughput TCR immunosequencing, statistical association of individual TCRs with disease status, and machine learning. To study patterns of TCR occurrence, a later analysis re-analyzed previously published TCR beta repertoires from around 670 donors and added high-resolution HLA genotyping. Rather than drawing on any new phenotypic data, the later analysis identified candidate immune exposures from TCR beta sequences and the way those sequences occurred across donors. An earlier analysis of fewer than 700 of the donors applied high-throughput TCR beta sequencing to assess whether each TCR beta V gene segment acted as functional or pseudogenic. Donor age, sex, ethnicity and CMV serostatus were compiled together with the repertoire data. In a later genetic analysis, genome-wide SNP genotypes for about 65% of the roughly 670 donors were used, and that subset was treated as a discovery cohort. All discovery cohort repertoires had been generated on a single sequencing platform. Both class I and class II loci were covered by HLA typing, at four-digit resolution. The number of donors typed differed by locus, with 629-630 for A, B, C, DRB1 and DQB1, over 500 for DQA1, about 610 for DPA1, and over 400 for DPB1. Five DR-DQ haplotypes were handled as single units for association and clustering, since linkage in the cohort was strong. Among 398 genotyped donors of the cohort, an average of about 240,000 unique TCR beta nucleotide sequences was sequenced per donor, of which roughly 18% were non-productive. Broader findings and caveats from the paper: The sequencing pipeline was judged likely to have produced a cluster of highly shared sequence variants as a technical artifact. CMV serostatus was the only immune exposure information available for the cohort. In a later analysis, several top co-occurrence clusters were reported to appear linked to parvovirus B19, influenza, CMV and Epstein-Barr virus. A further reported finding was that TCR beta sequences accurately predicted the HLA-A and HLA-B alleles for most subjects in the first cohort. In a later analysis, most CMV-associated TCR beta chains were found to appear HLA-restricted, with HLA associations seemingly driven largely by CMV exposure. A later analysis found that TCR association rates varied across HLA loci, with DRB1 alleles showing the most associated TCRs and HLA-C alleles the fewest. Because HLA typing was missing for some donors at each locus, association tests included only the typed subset. Most TCR sequences were observed very rarely across donors, whereas some public TCRs were present in many individuals. The authors suggested that the approach could potentially be extended to other disease states and immunological phenotypes. Roughly uniform sequencing depth across donors was assumed in presence/absence analyses, although this assumption may not hold. Because counts were too low, more than 15 rarely observed V segments, including chromosome 9 orphons, were excluded from the earlier analysis of some 590 of the donors. A later analysis found that HLA-associated TCR beta chains were more clonally expanded and had lower generation probabilities than equally common non-associated chains. In both the original and validation cohorts, the classifier was reported to diagnose cytomegalovirus status with high specificity and sensitivity. When HLA alleles, especially DR and DQ, strongly co-occurred, attributing TCR associations to individual alleles was difficult. According to a later genetic analysis, donors in an Asian-associated ancestry cluster had fewer N-insertions in productive TCRs than the approximately 630-donor mean. A few of the identified cytomegalovirus-associated TCR beta chains were confirmed in vitro to be specific for cytomegalovirus antigens. In this cohort, only TCR beta chains were sequenced, and detectable features were limited by the absence of alpha or paired-chain data. A total of 150 or so TCR beta chains were listed by the study as associated with cytomegalovirus. Linkage disequilibrium might explain the correlated functional status among segregating V segments, but an unknown experimental factor could not be excluded. A later analysis associated about 16,000 TCR beta sequences with specific HLA alleles at a false discovery rate of 0.05. An earlier analysis of around 600 of the donors showed that most TCR beta V segments appeared in productive rearrangements either about 90% or about 30% of the time, which broadly matched IMGT annotations. A later genetic analysis associated a missense DCLRE1C variant with V-gene and J-gene trimming of TCR beta chains, and an independent cohort replicated the association. The 87-base-pair reads could not distinguish some IMGT-functional V segments, including TRBV6-2 and TRBV6-3, so those segments were excluded.

Receptors were amplified or captured by the immunoSEQ multiplex PCR assay. For the multiplex PCR, a mixture combining 60 forward primers for TCR Vbeta segments and 13 reverse primers for TCR Jbeta segments was used. The CDR3 region of rearranged TCR beta genes was amplified from genomic DNA with a multiplex PCR assay. The Illumina HiSeq System was used to sequence the amplified TCR beta libraries as 87-base-pair reads. Concerning the study's data processing: Across the 600 to 700 repertoires, a later analysis counted tens of millions of unique TCR beta chains, some 11 million of which were shared by at least two donors. Raw reads were error-corrected and collapsed into unique sequences with a nearest-neighbor algorithm that merged closely related sequences to remove PCR and sequencing errors. V, D and J gene segments were assigned by aligning CDR3 sequences to IMGT reference sequences. For a sequence to be retained, at least a six-nucleotide match to both a V gene segment and a J gene segment was required. A rearrangement counted as productive if the CDR3 had no stop codons and remained in frame with V and J, and every other rearrangement counted as non-productive. CDR3 was defined according to IMGT convention as the region running from the second conserved V-encoded cysteine to the conserved J-encoded phenylalanine. The earlier analysis of roughly 590 of the donors excluded any sequence lacking an unambiguous match to a single V gene segment. In an earlier analysis of about 590 of the donors, a V segment was called functional when productive rearrangements were above 56.7%, and segregating when the standard deviation between donors exceeded 5%. A statistical classification framework was developed to diagnose cytomegalovirus status using the catalog of TCR beta chain sequences. A later analysis assigned V and J genes by comparing TCR nucleotide sequences with IMGT/GENE-DB human TR gene sequences. Using the TCRdist pipeline, a later analysis assigned CDR3 sequences along with most-parsimonious VDJ recombination scenarios. In a later analysis, each TCR beta chain was defined by its CDR3 amino acid sequence together with its V-gene family, and reads lacking a unique V-gene family were excluded. To address suspected cross-contamination and a sequencing artifact, a later analysis removed under 600 highly shared, low-generation-probability nucleotide sequences. A later analysis calculated a clonal expansion index for each public chain from normalized within-repertoire ranks of inferred template counts. Generation probabilities in a later analysis came from a VDJ recombination model fitted to out-of-frame rearrangements, and those results were checked against IGoR. A later analysis scored TCR-TCR, TCR-HLA and TCR-CMV co-occurrence with hypergeometric tests, applying a repertoire-size bias correction to TCR pairs. In a later analysis, false discovery rates were estimated by permuting HLA or CMV assignments 20 times. In a later analysis, co-occurring TCRs were grouped using DBSCAN, and TCRdist sequence similarity was added for clustering within HLA-allele-positive subsets. Repertoires with fewer than 30,000 or more than 120,000 public chains were left out of co-occurrence clustering, as were about five repertoires with anomalous nucleotide sharing. TCRdb's version of the immuneACCESS table is confined to in-frame rearrangements and falls short of the full clone set. An unresolved V gene accounts for under half of the shortfall where checked; the remainder is of unknown origin. The V and J calls and the clone size are those of that table, but D and trimming were determined from the DNA. The sample has around 80,000 clones on record. The ten largest clones capture about 5% of the sample.

The CDR3 spans 15 residues, from the cysteine through the phenylalanine. Only the CDR3 DNA is retained, 45 bases long and in frame from the first base. V is trimmed back by 5 bases and J by 4 bases, and the junction contains 5 bases that no gene match accounts for. In total, 600 or so healthy bone marrow donors made up the cohort. At the time of sampling, every cohort member was nominally healthy, though immune exposures that went unrecorded were likely present. The donor tested CMV seronegative, placing the donor among the 350 or so seronegative members of the cohort. Each donor provided a peripheral blood sample, and peripheral blood mononuclear cells were used for TCR beta sequencing. Genomic DNA was extracted from the blood cell samples with the Qiagen DNeasy Blood Extraction Kit. On this clone itself: The specificity of this receptor is unknown.

The sequence was collected from a middle-aged man in good health and CMV-seronegative. This chain joins TRBV6-7 to TRBJ1-1, with 12 bases matching TRBD1. TRBV6-7 is an ORF, with its function uncertain. The specimen sequenced was PBMCs. The CDR3 sequence is CASSGTGGSVTEAFF. The sequenced DNA is TGTGCCAGCAGTGGGACAGGGGGCTCGGTCACTGAAGCTTTCTTT.